These T cell receptor beta chains were read from a single sample in a study of blood T cells in healthy people across ages. TCRdb processed the 5' RACE reads anew with MiXCR; each CDR3 protein has one entry. This sample has hundreds of thousands of distinct CDR3 sequences, with 20% to 25% found just once. Source material: blood. The receptors here all came from a man in his sixties or seventies in good health. Each CDR3 is given with its conserved first and last residue. A D gene is named only where the DNA matches it firmly. Expanded clones get a size class; other rows say once, few or many, or leave the size out.

d_gene: TRBD1
abundance: .
j_gene: TRBJ2-3
v_gene: TRBV24-1
CDR3nt: TGTGCCACCAGTGATGGGGACAGGGGCAGCACAGATACGCAGTATTTT
CDR3aa: CATSDGDRGSTDTQYF

d_gene: .
abundance: few
j_gene: TRBJ1-3
v_gene: TRBV10-3
CDR3nt: TGTGCCATCAGTGAGGGGATATCACTGGGAAACACCATATATTTT
CDR3aa: CAISEGISLGNTIYF

d_gene: TRBD1
abundance: few
j_gene: TRBJ1-4
v_gene: TRBV7-2
CDR3nt: TGCGCCAGCAGCACAGGGGGTAATGAAAAACTGTTTTTT
CDR3aa: CASSTGGNEKLFF

d_gene: .
abundance: .
j_gene: TRBJ1-4
v_gene: TRBV20-1
CDR3nt: TGCAGTGCTAGAATGGGAGGAGTAACTAATGAAAAACTGTTTTTT
CDR3aa: CSARMGGVTNEKLFF

d_gene: .
abundance: few
j_gene: TRBJ2-3
v_gene: TRBV6-5
CDR3nt: TGTGCCAGCAGTTACTCCGACGGATACACAGATACGCAGTATTTT
CDR3aa: CASSYSDGYTDTQYF

d_gene: .
abundance: .
j_gene: TRBJ2-3
v_gene: TRBV7-9
CDR3nt: TGTGCCAGCAGCTTAGATGGCTCCCTCCCGGCAGATACGCAGTATTTT
CDR3aa: CASSLDGSLPADTQYF

d_gene: .
abundance: .
j_gene: TRBJ2-7
v_gene: TRBV27
CDR3nt: TGTGCCAGCAGCGACCCGTATGGCGAGCAGTACTTC
CDR3aa: CASSDPYGEQYF

d_gene: TRBD1
abundance: .
j_gene: TRBJ2-1
v_gene: TRBV9
CDR3nt: TGTGCCAGCAGCGGACAGGGTAACTCCTACAATGAGCAGTTCTTC
CDR3aa: CASSGQGNSYNEQFF

d_gene: TRBD1
abundance: many
j_gene: TRBJ2-5
v_gene: TRBV10-3
CDR3nt: TGTGCCATCAGTGATCCAAACGGGACAGGGGAGAAAGAGACCCAGTACTTC
CDR3aa: CAISDPNGTGEKETQYF

d_gene: TRBD2
abundance: .
j_gene: TRBJ2-3
v_gene: TRBV20-1
CDR3nt: TGCAGTGCTAGCCATTCCGAAACTGCGGGAGAAACAGATACGCAGTATTTT
CDR3aa: CSASHSETAGETDTQYF

d_gene: .
abundance: few
j_gene: TRBJ2-3
v_gene: TRBV5-5
CDR3nt: TGTGCCAGCAGCTTTACGAGCGGGCGTAGCACAGATACGCAGTATTTT
CDR3aa: CASSFTSGRSTDTQYF

d_gene: .
abundance: .
j_gene: TRBJ2-5
v_gene: TRBV6-8
CDR3nt: TGTGCCAGCCCACTCTTGGGAAGACGAGAAGAGACCCAGTACTTC
CDR3aa: CASPLLGRREETQYF

d_gene: TRBD1
abundance: few
j_gene: TRBJ1-6
v_gene: TRBV27
CDR3nt: TGTGCCAGCAATCAGGGCACAGGGGACTCATATAATTCACCCCTCCACTTT
CDR3aa: CASNQGTGDSYNSPLHF

d_gene: .
abundance: few
j_gene: TRBJ2-1
v_gene: TRBV6-1
CDR3nt: TGTGCCAGCAGCCGCACGACAAGACCGAGCTCCTACAATGAGCAGTTCTTC
CDR3aa: CASSRTTRPSSYNEQFF

d_gene: .
abundance: few
j_gene: TRBJ1-4
v_gene: TRBV6-6
CDR3nt: TGTGCCAGCAGTTATGGCGGGATAGACGCAACTAATGAAAAACTGTTTTTT
CDR3aa: CASSYGGIDATNEKLFF

d_gene: .
abundance: .
j_gene: TRBJ2-3
v_gene: TRBV19
CDR3nt: TGTGCCAGTAGTAACTACGGGGGCGGACCTAGCACAGATACGCAGTATTTT
CDR3aa: CASSNYGGGPSTDTQYF

d_gene: TRBD2
abundance: few
j_gene: TRBJ2-1
v_gene: TRBV28
CDR3nt: TGTGCCAGCAGTTTATTCACTAGCGGGAGCTACAATGAGCAGTTCTTC
CDR3aa: CASSLFTSGSYNEQFF

d_gene: TRBD1
abundance: few
j_gene: TRBJ1-4
v_gene: TRBV6-2/TRBV6-3
CDR3nt: TGTGCCAGCACCCCGGACAGGTGGAATGAAAAACTGTTTTTT
CDR3aa: CASTPDRWNEKLFF

d_gene: TRBD1
abundance: .
j_gene: TRBJ2-2
v_gene: TRBV18
CDR3nt: TGTGCCAGCTCACAGGGACAGGGGGCGATAACGACCGGGGAGCTGTTTTTT
CDR3aa: CASSQGQGAITTGELFF

d_gene: .
abundance: .
j_gene: TRBJ2-2
v_gene: TRBV2
CDR3nt: TGTGCCAGCAGCCCAGAGCCGGGGGCTAAGAACACCGGGGAGCTGTTTTTT
CDR3aa: CASSPEPGAKNTGELFF

d_gene: .
abundance: once
j_gene: TRBJ2-2
v_gene: TRBV3-1
CDR3nt: TGTGCCAGCAGCCAAGTGGGCCGGGTCCTGAACACCGGGGAGCTGTTTTTT
CDR3aa: CASSQVGRVLNTGELFF

d_gene: .
abundance: .
j_gene: TRBJ2-1
v_gene: TRBV6-1
CDR3nt: TGTGCCAGCAGTGAGGGACGTGTAGAGCAGTTCTTC
CDR3aa: CASSEGRVEQFF

d_gene: .
abundance: few
j_gene: TRBJ1-6
v_gene: TRBV7-8
CDR3nt: TGTGCCAGCAGCTCACAGGGAACCCGCTCAAGGAATTCACCCCTCCACTTT
CDR3aa: CASSSQGTRSRNSPLHF

d_gene: TRBD2
abundance: many
j_gene: TRBJ2-1
v_gene: TRBV20-1
CDR3nt: TGCAGTGCTAGAGCGAGCGAAATGACTAGCGGGGCCTACAATGAGCAGTTCTTC
CDR3aa: CSARASEMTSGAYNEQFF

d_gene: TRBD1
abundance: .
j_gene: TRBJ1-4
v_gene: TRBV15
CDR3nt: TGTGCCACCAGCAGAGATGGGACAGCAACTAATGAAAAACTGTTTTTT
CDR3aa: CATSRDGTATNEKLFF

d_gene: TRBD1
abundance: .
j_gene: TRBJ2-3
v_gene: TRBV4-1
CDR3nt: TGCGCCAGCAGCCAGACAGGGGATTCCACAGATACGCAGTATTTT
CDR3aa: CASSQTGDSTDTQYF

d_gene: .
abundance: .
j_gene: TRBJ2-6
v_gene: TRBV25-1
CDR3nt: TGTGCCAGCAGTGAGACGAAGGGGGCCAACGTCCTGACTTTC
CDR3aa: CASSETKGANVLTF

d_gene: TRBD1
abundance: many
j_gene: TRBJ2-2
v_gene: TRBV5-1
CDR3nt: TGCGCCAGCAGCTTGGTCCTGGGTTTGTCAGGGGGCCTAGCCGGGGAGCTGTTTTTT
CDR3aa: CASSLVLGLSGGLAGELFF

d_gene: TRBD2
abundance: few
j_gene: TRBJ2-1
v_gene: TRBV2
CDR3nt: TGTGCCAGCAGGGCACTAGCGGGAGGGCCGGTTGAGCAGTTCTTC
CDR3aa: CASRALAGGPVEQFF

d_gene: .
abundance: .
j_gene: TRBJ2-1
v_gene: TRBV6-6
CDR3nt: TGTGCCAGCAGTTACTCGATAGCCCAGAATGAGCAGTTCTTC
CDR3aa: CASSYSIAQNEQFF

d_gene: TRBD2
abundance: .
j_gene: TRBJ2-2
v_gene: TRBV18
CDR3nt: TGTGCCAGCCAAGCGGGAGGGACTGTCGGGGAGCTGTTTTTT
CDR3aa: CASQAGGTVGELFF

d_gene: TRBD1
abundance: many
j_gene: TRBJ2-7
v_gene: TRBV6-6
CDR3nt: TGTGCCAGCACCAGACAGGGGATGGATTACGAGCAGTACTTC
CDR3aa: CASTRQGMDYEQYF

d_gene: .
abundance: few
j_gene: TRBJ1-2
v_gene: TRBV9
CDR3nt: TGTGCCAGCAGCGTAGCCGGGAGGAGTGGCTACACCTTC
CDR3aa: CASSVAGRSGYTF

d_gene: TRBD2
abundance: few
j_gene: TRBJ2-1
v_gene: TRBV5-1
CDR3nt: TGCGCCAGCAGCGCCCTAGTGCGCGGGGGAGACACCTACAATGAGCAGTTCTTC
CDR3aa: CASSALVRGGDTYNEQFF

d_gene: .
abundance: .
j_gene: TRBJ1-5
v_gene: TRBV5-1
CDR3nt: TGCGCCAGCAGCGCCGACAGTCCTAATCAGCCCCAGCATTTT
CDR3aa: CASSADSPNQPQHF

d_gene: .
abundance: .
j_gene: TRBJ2-4
v_gene: TRBV27
CDR3nt: TGTGCCAGCAGTTTATGGGGGCGGGAGAACATTCAGTACTTC
CDR3aa: CASSLWGRENIQYF

d_gene: TRBD1
abundance: .
j_gene: TRBJ2-7
v_gene: TRBV12-3/TRBV12-4
CDR3nt: TGTGCCAGCAGTTTTGAGGGGGCCGTTTCCTACGAGCAGTACTTC
CDR3aa: CASSFEGAVSYEQYF

d_gene: .
abundance: few
j_gene: TRBJ2-1
v_gene: TRBV9
CDR3nt: TGTGCCAGCAGCACTACCGGGTCTGACTCCTACAATGAGCAGTTCTTC
CDR3aa: CASSTTGSDSYNEQFF

d_gene: TRBD2
abundance: .
j_gene: TRBJ2-1
v_gene: TRBV5-1
CDR3nt: TGCGCCAGCAGCACGTACGGGGGGAGCTCCTACAATGAGCAGTTCTTC
CDR3aa: CASSTYGGSSYNEQFF

d_gene: .
abundance: .
j_gene: TRBJ2-7
v_gene: TRBV5-1
CDR3nt: TGCGCCAGCAGCCTGTCTGGCCGGAGGGAGGCCTACGAGCAGTACTTC
CDR3aa: CASSLSGRREAYEQYF

d_gene: .
abundance: few
j_gene: TRBJ1-6
v_gene: TRBV14
CDR3nt: TGTGCCAGCAGCCAAACGTCTTCACCCCTCCACTTT
CDR3aa: CASSQTSSPLHF

d_gene: .
abundance: .
j_gene: TRBJ2-1
v_gene: TRBV10-3
CDR3nt: TGTGCCATCAGTCAAGACTTCGGCGGAACCTACAATGAGCAGTTCTTC
CDR3aa: CAISQDFGGTYNEQFF

d_gene: .
abundance: few
j_gene: TRBJ2-7
v_gene: TRBV5-6
CDR3nt: TGTGCCAGCAGTTTACAGGGAGGGCAGCAGTACTTC
CDR3aa: CASSLQGGQQYF

d_gene: TRBD1
abundance: .
j_gene: TRBJ1-1
v_gene: TRBV7-9
CDR3nt: TGTGCCAGCAGCTTCAGGGGGACCACTGAAGCTTTCTTT
CDR3aa: CASSFRGTTEAFF

d_gene: .
abundance: .
j_gene: TRBJ1-6
v_gene: TRBV7-2
CDR3nt: TGTGCCAGCAGCCCCCGGACAGCCTATAATTCACCCCTCCACTTT
CDR3aa: CASSPRTAYNSPLHF

d_gene: TRBD1
abundance: few
j_gene: TRBJ1-1
v_gene: TRBV20-1
CDR3nt: TGCAGTGCTAGAGATGGGACAGGACGGGGTGATGAAGCTTTCTTT
CDR3aa: CSARDGTGRGDEAFF

d_gene: TRBD2
abundance: .
j_gene: TRBJ2-3
v_gene: TRBV3-1
CDR3nt: TGTGCCAGCAGGCCGGGGGGTAGCGGGATCGCAGATACGCAGTATTTT
CDR3aa: CASRPGGSGIADTQYF

d_gene: .
abundance: .
j_gene: TRBJ2-1
v_gene: TRBV18
CDR3nt: TGTGCCAGCTCACCAAATAGGGCCTACTCCTACAATGAGCAGTTCTTC
CDR3aa: CASSPNRAYSYNEQFF

d_gene: .
abundance: .
j_gene: TRBJ2-1
v_gene: TRBV3-1
CDR3nt: TGTGCCAGCAGCCAACCTAGAAACAATGAGCAGTTCTTC
CDR3aa: CASSQPRNNEQFF

d_gene: TRBD1
abundance: few
j_gene: TRBJ2-5
v_gene: TRBV6-2/TRBV6-3
CDR3nt: TGTGCCAGCACCTCAGGACAGGGGAGCGCACTTTGGGTAGAGACCCAGTACTTC
CDR3aa: CASTSGQGSALWVETQYF

d_gene: TRBD2
abundance: few
j_gene: TRBJ2-1
v_gene: TRBV20-1
CDR3nt: TGCAGTGCTTCCGGGACTAGCGGGACCGGTGAGCAGTTCTTC
CDR3aa: CSASGTSGTGEQFF

d_gene: .
abundance: few
j_gene: TRBJ2-1
v_gene: TRBV11-2
CDR3nt: TGTGCCAGCGGCAAGGACAAGTCCTACAATGAGCAGTTCTTC
CDR3aa: CASGKDKSYNEQFF

d_gene: .
abundance: few
j_gene: TRBJ2-5
v_gene: TRBV24-1
CDR3nt: TGTGCCACCAGTGACGTTCCAGGGGCAGGAGGGCCCCAGTACTTC
CDR3aa: CATSDVPGAGGPQYF